This T cell receptor beta chain was retrieved from a study of technical replicates of blood from several donors. From germline, CDR1 is SEHNR and CDR2 FQNEAQ (reference sequence). There are 13 residues in the CDR3. After removal of 9 bases from V and 4 bases from J, the junction contained 5 bases not matched to a gene. Data came from immunoSEQ multiplex PCR; TCRdb stores just in-frame clones and leaves some out. The data contain 70,000 to 95,000 clones, approximately 93% of them singletons. This chain connects TRBV7-9 to TRBJ1-2; the match to TRBD1 covers 10 bases. The receptor was isolated from a human donor in good health. The sequencing input was T cells isolated from PBMCs. CDR3 coding DNA: TGTGCCAGTGGACAGGGGGGGATCTATGGCTACACCTTC. It encodes CASGQGGIYGYTF.